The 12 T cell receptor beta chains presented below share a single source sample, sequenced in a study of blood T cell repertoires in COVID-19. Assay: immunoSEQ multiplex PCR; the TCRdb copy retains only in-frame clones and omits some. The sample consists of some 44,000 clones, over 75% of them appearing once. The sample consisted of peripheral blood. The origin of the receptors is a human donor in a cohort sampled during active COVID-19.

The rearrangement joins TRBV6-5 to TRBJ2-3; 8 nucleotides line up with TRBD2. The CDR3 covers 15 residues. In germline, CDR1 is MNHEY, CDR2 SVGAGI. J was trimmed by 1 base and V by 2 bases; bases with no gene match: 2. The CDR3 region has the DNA TGTGCCAGCAGTTACGGAGCGGGGGGCACAGATACGCAGTATTTT. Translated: CASSYGAGGTDTQYF.

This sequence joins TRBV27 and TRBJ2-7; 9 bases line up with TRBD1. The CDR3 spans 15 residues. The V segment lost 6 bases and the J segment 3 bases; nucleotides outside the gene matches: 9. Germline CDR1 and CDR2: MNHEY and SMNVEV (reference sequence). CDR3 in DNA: TGTGCCAGCAGAAGGACAGGGGAAGAAGGCTACGAGCAGTACTTC. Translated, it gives CASRRTGEEGYEQYF.

CDR3 region: CASSQGGFGMNTEAFF. The DNA of the CDR3 is TGTGCCAGCAGCCAAGGCGGTTTCGGGATGAACACTGAAGCTTTCTTT. This chain links TRBV3-1 (or the pseudogene TRBV3-2) with TRBJ1-1; D call uncertain. The CDR3 consists of 16 residues. Per the germline V gene, CDR1 is LGHDT and CDR2 is YNNKEL (reference sequence). The V and J ends lost 1 base and 0 bases respectively, with 12 bases between them.

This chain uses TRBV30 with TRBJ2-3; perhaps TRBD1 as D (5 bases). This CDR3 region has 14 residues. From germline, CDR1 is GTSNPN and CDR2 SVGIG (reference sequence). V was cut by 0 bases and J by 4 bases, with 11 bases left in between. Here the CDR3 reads CAWSVQGWSDTQYF. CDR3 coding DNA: TGTGCCTGGAGTGTGCAGGGTTGGTCAGATACGCAGTATTTT.

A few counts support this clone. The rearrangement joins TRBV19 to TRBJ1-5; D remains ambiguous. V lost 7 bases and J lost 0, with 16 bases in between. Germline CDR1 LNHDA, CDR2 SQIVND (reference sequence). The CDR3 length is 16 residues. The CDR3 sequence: CASMASLPFSNQPQHF. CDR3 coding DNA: TGTGCCAGTATGGCCAGTTTACCTTTTAGCAATCAGCCCCAGCATTTT.

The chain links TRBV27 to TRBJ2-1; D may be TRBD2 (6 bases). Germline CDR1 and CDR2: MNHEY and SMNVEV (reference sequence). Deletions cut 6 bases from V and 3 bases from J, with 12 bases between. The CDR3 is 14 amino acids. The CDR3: CASRSGDRYNEQFF. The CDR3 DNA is TGTGCCAGCAGGTCGGGGGACCGCTACAATGAGCAGTTCTTC.

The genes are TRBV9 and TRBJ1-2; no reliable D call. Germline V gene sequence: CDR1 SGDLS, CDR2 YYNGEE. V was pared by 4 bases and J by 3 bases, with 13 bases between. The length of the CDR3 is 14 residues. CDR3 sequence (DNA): TGTGCCAGCAGCAACCCAGGAATTGACTATGGCTACACCTTC. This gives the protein CASSNPGIDYGYTF.

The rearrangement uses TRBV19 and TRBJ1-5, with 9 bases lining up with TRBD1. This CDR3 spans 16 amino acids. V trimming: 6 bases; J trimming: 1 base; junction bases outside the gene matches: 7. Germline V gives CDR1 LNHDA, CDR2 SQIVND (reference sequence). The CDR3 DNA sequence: TGTGCCAGTAGCCCTGGACAGGGGAGAAGCAATCAGCCCCAGCATTTT. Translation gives CASSPGQGRSNQPQHF.

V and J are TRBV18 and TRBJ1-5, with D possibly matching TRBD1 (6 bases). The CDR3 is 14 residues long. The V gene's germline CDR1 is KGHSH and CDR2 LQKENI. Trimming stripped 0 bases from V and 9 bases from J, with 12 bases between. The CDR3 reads CASSPPSGGGPQHF. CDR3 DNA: TGTGCCAGCTCACCACCGTCGGGGGGCGGGCCCCAGCATTTT.

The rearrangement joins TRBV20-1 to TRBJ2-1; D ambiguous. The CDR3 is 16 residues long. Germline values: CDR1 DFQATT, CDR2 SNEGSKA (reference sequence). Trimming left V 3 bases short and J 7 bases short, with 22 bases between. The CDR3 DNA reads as TGCAGTGCTAGTCCCTCGACCGGCGCCAGAGGAAATGAGCAGTTCTTC. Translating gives CSASPSTGARGNEQFF.

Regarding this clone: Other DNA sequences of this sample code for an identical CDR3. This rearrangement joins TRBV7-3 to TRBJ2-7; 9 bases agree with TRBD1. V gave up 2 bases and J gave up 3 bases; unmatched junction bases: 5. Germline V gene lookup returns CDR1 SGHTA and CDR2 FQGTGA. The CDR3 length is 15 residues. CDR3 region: CASSLGQGINYEQYF. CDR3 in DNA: TGTGCCAGCAGCTTAGGACAGGGGATTAACTACGAGCAGTACTTC.

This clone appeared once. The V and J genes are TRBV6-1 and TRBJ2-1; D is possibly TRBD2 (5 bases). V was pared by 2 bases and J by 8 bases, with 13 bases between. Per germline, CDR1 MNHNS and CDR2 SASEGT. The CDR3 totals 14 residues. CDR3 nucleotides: TGTGCCAGCAGTGAACGAATCGGGATAGATGAGCAGTTCTTC. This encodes CASSERIGIDEQFF.